This entry concerns a single T cell receptor beta chain. Its matching antigen is unknown. This record belongs to a study of CD8+ T cells in alopecia areata. Whole-study findings and limits: An increase in clonality over normal scalp was evident in lesional scalp, especially alopecia totalis/universalis. Normal skin's resident alphabeta T cells are sequenced alongside lesional scalp T cells.

Reverse transcription of extracted RNA yielded cDNA, which provided the sequencing template. Produced via immunoSEQ multiplex PCR; TCRdb's table is partial and in-frame only. Altogether 93,000 or so clones are present, about 60% being singletons, with the ten largest covering 8% to 10%. The sequence came from a human donor in good health. The sample comprised CD4+ T cells sorted from blood.

CDR3 sequence: CSVLGGLAGRETQYF. The CDR3 nucleotides are TGCAGCGTGCTCGGTGGGCTAGCGGGACGGGAGACCCAGTACTTC. The chain is built from TRBV29-1 and TRBJ2-5, with 9 nucleotides matching TRBD2. Germline CDR1 and CDR2: SQVTM and ANQGSEA. The CDR3 contains 15 residues. The V segment lost 6 bases and the J segment 5 bases; nucleotides outside the gene matches: 13.